The next 30 T cell receptor beta chains were all read from a single sample in a study of OX40 agonist ivuxolimab in advanced cancers. Assay: immunoSEQ multiplex PCR; the TCRdb copy retains only in-frame clones and omits some. The sample holds more than 25,000 clones, approximately 88% seen once. The material was CD4+ or CD8+ T cells sorted from blood, obtained in a trial of the OX40 agonist ivuxolimab. Receptors originate from an adult with an advanced solid tumor such as melanoma, head and neck, liver or kidney cancer.

The V gene is TRBV13, the J gene TRBJ1-1; D uncertain. With 2 bases removed from V and 3 bases from J, the gap between germline ends came to 4 bases. CDR3 length: 12 residues. Germline V gives CDR1 PRHDT, CDR2 FYEKMQ (reference sequence). In nucleotides, the CDR3 is TGTGCCAGCAGCTTAAGGGACACTGAAGCTTTCTTT. It is translated as CASSLRDTEAFF.

As DNA, the CDR3 is TGTGCCAGCAGTCGAACAAGCACCCCCCAAGTAGGGGAGCAGTACTTC. This codes for CASSRTSTPQVGEQYF. V usage is TRBV11-1 and J usage is TRBJ2-7; D not resolved. This CDR3 has 16 residues. The V end was cut by 6 bases, the J end by 7 bases, with 25 bases between. Per germline, CDR1 SGHAT and CDR2 FQDESV (reference sequence).

This rearrangement joins TRBV27 to TRBJ1-1, with D hard to call. CDR3 size: 13 residues. CDR1 is MNHEY and CDR2 is SMNVEV in the germline V gene (reference sequence). V was clipped by 3 bases and J by 1 base, with 6 bases between them. CDR3 loop: CASSLVPNTEAFF. CDR3 sequence (DNA): TGTGCCAGCAGTTTGGTCCCGAACACTGAAGCTTTCTTT.

This chain uses TRBV27 with TRBJ2-3; TRBD1 agrees at 10 bases. This CDR3 is 16 amino acids long. CDR1 and CDR2 (germline): MNHEY, SMNVEV (reference sequence). Trimming at V came to 5 bases and at J to 0 bases, leaving 5 bases not matched to a gene. CDR3 in amino acids: CASSEGTGVSTDTQYF. DNA of the CDR3: TGTGCCAGCAGTGAAGGGACAGGGGTAAGCACAGATACGCAGTATTTT.

The chain employs TRBV4-3 and TRBJ2-1; 7 nucleotides agree with TRBD2. V was pared by 0 bases and J by 3 bases, with 11 bases of the junction left unmatched. The CDR3 covers 18 residues. The germline V gene encodes CDR1 LGHNA and CDR2 YSLEER. The DNA for the CDR3 is TGCGCCAGCAGCCAAGAGGGGATTCCCGGGAGGATCTACAATGAGCAGTTCTTC. Translated, it gives CASSQEGIPGRIYNEQFF.

The chain is built from TRBV6-5 and TRBJ2-1; D unresolved. CDR1 is MNHEY and CDR2 is SVGAGI in the germline V gene. CDR3 length equals 13 residues. The V end lost 5 bases, the J end lost 10 bases, and 15 bases lay between the germline ends. CDR3 amino acids: CASSTARGMEQFF. The CDR3, as DNA: TGTGCCAGCAGTACCGCGCGTGGGATGGAGCAGTTCTTC.

The rearrangement joins TRBV28 to TRBJ1-6, with D unclear. Trimming cost V 3 bases and J 5 bases, with 8 bases left between them. Per germline, CDR1 MDHEN and CDR2 SYDVKM. This CDR3 has 14 residues. CDR3 sequence: CASSFGRDNSPLHF. The CDR3 DNA reads TGTGCCAGCAGTTTTGGTAGGGATAATTCACCCCTCCACTTT. The whole variable domain, remainder taken from reference TRBV28 and TRBJ1-6, is DVKVTQSSRYLVKRTGEKVFLECVQDMDHENMFWYRQDPGLGLRLIYFSYDVKMKEKGDIPEGYSVSREKKERFSLILESASTNQTSMYLCASSFGRDNSPLHFGNGTRLTVT.

The V call is TRBV7-8, the J call TRBJ2-7; D is undetermined. The V end was cut by 0 bases, the J end by 0 bases, with 12 bases between. The germline gives CDR1 SGHVS, CDR2 FQNEAQ. The CDR3 spans 16 residues. The CDR3 reads CASSLALDGSSYEQYF. The CDR3 DNA reads TGTGCCAGCAGCTTAGCGCTTGACGGAAGCTCCTACGAGCAGTACTTC.

The chain joins TRBV9 to TRBJ2-7, with 8 bases that match TRBD2. V shed 3 bases and J 3 bases; nucleotides not matched to a gene: 5. The CDR3 runs 14 residues. Germline V gene data show CDR1 as SGDLS and CDR2 as YYNGEE. CDR3 in DNA: TGTGCCAGCAGCGCGACGGGGGGGAGCTACGAGCAGTACTTC. Protein product: CASSATGGSYEQYF. Looking up the rest from reference TRBV9 and TRBJ2-7 gives the full variable domain: DSGVTQTPKHLITATGQRVTLRCSPRSGDLSVYWYQQSLDQGLQFLIQYYNGEERAKGNILERFSAQQFPDLHSELNLSSLELGDSALYFCASSATGGSYEQYFGPGTRLTVT.

The chain couples TRBV19 to TRBJ2-2, with TRBD1 matching 8 bases. After removal of 3 bases from V and 5 bases from J, the junction contained 5 bases not matched to a gene. Germline V CDR1 and CDR2: LNHDA, SQIVND (reference sequence). The CDR3 is 15 residues long. For the CDR3, the DNA is TGTGCCAGTAGTATGCCCAGGGGGCTAACCGGGGAGCTGTTTTTT. Its translation: CASSMPRGLTGELFF.

The chain carries TRBV11-2 and TRBJ2-2; D gene unclear. Trimming left V 7 bases short and J 4 bases short, with 4 bases between. Germline V CDR1 and CDR2: SGHAT, FQNNGV. CDR3 size: 11 residues. The CDR3 protein is CASTLTGELFF. CDR3 bases: TGTGCCAGCACCCTCACCGGGGAGCTGTTTTTT.

CDR3 amino acids: CASTSDRAKNIQYF. DNA for the CDR3: TGTGCCAGCACCTCGGACAGAGCCAAAAACATTCAGTACTTC. V is TRBV28 and J is TRBJ2-4, with D possibly being TRBD1 (6 bases). Germline-derived CDR1 and CDR2 are MDHEN and SYDVKM. CDR3 length: 14 amino acids. V lost 7 bases to trimming and J lost 0 bases, with 10 bases between them.

This clone has a single count. The chain recombines TRBV7-9 with TRBJ2-7; D perhaps matches TRBD2 (7 bases). This CDR3 is 12 amino acids long. The germline V gene has CDR1 SEHNR and CDR2 FQNEAQ (reference sequence). Trimming pared 7 bases from V and 9 bases from J, leaving 16 bases between. The CDR3 coding sequence is TGTGCCAGCACCCGGGGGGCTAGCGGGCAGTACTTC. Protein sequence: CASTRGASGQYF.

This chain links TRBV6-5 with TRBJ2-1, with 7 positions matching TRBD2. The trim removed 6 bases at V and 4 bases at J, leaving 6 bases unmatched. Germline lookup yields CDR1 MNHEY and CDR2 SVGAGI. This CDR3 is 14 amino acids long. The CDR3 here is CASRGLADYNEQFF. CDR3 nucleotides: TGTGCCAGCAGGGGTCTAGCGGATTACAATGAGCAGTTCTTC.

This clone showed up just a few times. The chain joins TRBV5-4 to TRBJ1-2; no firm D call. Germline CDR1 reads SGHNT; CDR2 reads YYREEE (reference sequence). V was shortened by 6 bases and J by 0 bases, with 12 bases between the two germline ends. The CDR3 is 14 residues long. CDR3 residues: CASTSDGTNYGYTF. CDR3 in DNA: TGTGCCAGCACCTCGGACGGAACTAACTATGGCTACACCTTC.

The rearrangement uses TRBV7-6 and TRBJ2-5; D gene uncertain. The J call could be wrong; TRBJ2-7 is a better fit for the DNA end. The CDR3 extends over 14 amino acids. CDR1 SGHVS and CDR2 FNYEAQ come from the germline V gene. The CDR3 region has the DNA TGTGCCAGCAGCTTAGGCGAGGATTCCTACGAGCAGTACTTC. It is translated as CASSLGEDSYEQYF.

The rearrangement uses TRBV27 and TRBJ2-5; the match to TRBD1 covers 9 bases. The trim removed 8 bases at V and 3 bases at J, leaving 10 bases unmatched. Germline CDR1 is MNHEY and CDR2 is SMNVEV (reference sequence). There are 15 residues in the CDR3. For the CDR3, the DNA is TGTGCCAGCGGATTACTACAGGGGGCCAAAGAGACCCAGTACTTC. It is translated as CASGLLQGAKETQYF.

The sample holds one count of this clone. J is TRBJ2-5 and V is TRBV7-6; TRBD2 matches 12 bases. The germline CDR1 and CDR2 sequences are SGHVS and FNYEAQ. V dropped 1 base and J dropped 6; count of bases not matched to a gene: 6. The CDR3 extends over 16 amino acids. The CDR3 spells CASSLERLAGAQTQYF. The CDR3, as DNA: TGTGCCAGCAGCTTAGAGAGACTAGCGGGAGCGCAGACCCAGTACTTC.

The V call is TRBV13, the J call TRBJ2-3, with 10 bases lining up with TRBD2. This CDR3 is built from 18 residues. V lost 4 bases and J lost 0; bases outside the gene matches: 10. Germline loops: CDR1 PRHDT, CDR2 FYEKMQ (reference sequence). The CDR3 is CASSSGLAERTSTDTQYF. The DNA for the CDR3 is TGTGCCAGCAGCTCCGGACTAGCGGAACGAACTAGCACAGATACGCAGTATTTT.

The chain joins TRBV5-6 to TRBJ2-1, with D unresolved. Germline V gene sequence: CDR1 SGHDT, CDR2 YYEEEE. This CDR3 spans 12 amino acids. V dropped 1 base and J dropped 9 bases, with 8 bases sitting between them. The CDR3 region has the DNA TGTGCCAGCAGCTTGTCGGCGTCTGAGCAGTTCTTC. It codes for CASSLSASEQFF.

This chain uses TRBV6-5 with TRBJ1-1; D uncertain. Trimming left V 4 bases short and J 4 bases short, with 7 bases between. This CDR3 is built from 12 residues. CDR1 is MNHEY, CDR2 SVGAGI, per germline. The CDR3 reads CASSWSGTEAFF. In DNA, the CDR3 is TGTGCCAGCAGTTGGTCAGGCACTGAAGCTTTCTTT.

The chain combines TRBV28 with TRBJ1-2; TRBD1 matches at 9 bases. Trimming at V came to 3 bases and at J to 4 bases, leaving 3 bases not matched to a gene. CDR1 MDHEN and CDR2 SYDVKM come from the germline V gene. This CDR3 contains 14 residues. CDR3 sequence reads: CASSFGQGIYGYTF. The DNA for the CDR3 is TGTGCCAGCAGTTTCGGACAGGGGATCTATGGCTACACCTTC.

This chain links TRBV19 with TRBJ2-3; D not resolved. Germline values: CDR1 LNHDA, CDR2 SQIVND (reference sequence). V was clipped by 3 bases and J by 0 bases, with 10 bases between them. This CDR3 is built from 15 residues. The chain's CDR3 is CASSIFGSSTDTQYF. The CDR3 DNA sequence: TGTGCCAGTAGTATTTTTGGATCTAGCACAGATACGCAGTATTTT.

V and J are TRBV14 and TRBJ2-1, with D maybe TRBD2 (6 bases). V was trimmed by 5 bases and J by 1 base, leaving 12 bases between them. The V gene's germline CDR1 is SGHDN and CDR2 FVKESK. This CDR3 region has 15 residues. The CDR3, as DNA: TGTGCCAGCAGCGCGCGGGACGGGTCCTACAATGAGCAGTTCTTC. It codes for CASSARDGSYNEQFF.

The chain links TRBV11-2 to TRBJ2-2; 8 bases agree with TRBD1. CDR3 length: 17 amino acids. Trimming cost V 3 bases and J 6 bases; bases outside gene matches: 12. CDR1 is SGHAT, CDR2 FQNNGV, per germline. DNA for the CDR3: TGTGCCAGCAGCTTGCAGCCCGGGACAGGATCAGCCGGGGAGCTGTTTTTT. Protein sequence: CASSLQPGTGSAGELFF.

This clone was seen a single time. V is TRBV28 and J is TRBJ1-2; 10 positions match TRBD1. After removal of 1 base from V and 2 bases from J, the junction contained 1 base not matched to a gene. The CDR3 has 15 amino acids. Germline V gene sequence: CDR1 MDHEN, CDR2 SYDVKM. In nucleotides, the CDR3 is TGTGCCAGCAGTTTATTGGGACAGGGGAACTATGGCTACACCTTC. As protein: CASSLLGQGNYGYTF.

CDR3 region: CASSLGHLQETQYF. The DNA for the CDR3 is TGTGCCAGCAGCTTGGGCCACCTCCAAGAGACCCAGTACTTC. The chain joins TRBV5-5 to TRBJ2-5; no clear D. The V gene lost 0 bases and the J gene lost 1 base, with 7 bases spanning the gap. Germline CDR1 reads SGHKS; CDR2 reads YYEKEE (reference sequence). The CDR3 covers 14 residues.

The chain is built from TRBV30 and TRBJ2-1; 7 bases fit TRBD1. This CDR3 is 12 amino acids long. Trimming at V came to 3 bases and at J to 10 bases, leaving 6 bases not matched to a gene. Germline V gene data show CDR1 as GTSNPN and CDR2 as SVGIG (reference sequence). CDR3 residues: CAWRTGVSEQFF. DNA for the CDR3: TGTGCCTGGAGAACAGGGGTTTCGGAGCAGTTCTTC.

This chain links TRBV6-5 with TRBJ2-5, with D possibly matching TRBD2 (5 bases). The CDR3 consists of 16 residues. Trimming pared 2 bases from V and 2 bases from J, leaving 15 bases between. Germline assignment: CDR1 MNHEY and CDR2 SVGAGI. The chain's CDR3 is CASSYTDPKRQETQYF. The CDR3 nucleotides are TGTGCCAGCAGTTACACGGACCCCAAGCGGCAAGAGACCCAGTACTTC.

The CDR3 here is CASRQEELAGRNEQFF. The CDR3 nucleotides read TGTGCCAGCAGACAAGAGGAACTAGCGGGGCGCAATGAGCAGTTCTTC. The chain employs TRBV25-1 and TRBJ2-1; 10 bases match TRBD2. Per germline, CDR1 MGHDK and CDR2 SYGVNS. The CDR3 spans 16 residues. V dropped 6 bases and J dropped 6; count of bases not matched to a gene: 11.